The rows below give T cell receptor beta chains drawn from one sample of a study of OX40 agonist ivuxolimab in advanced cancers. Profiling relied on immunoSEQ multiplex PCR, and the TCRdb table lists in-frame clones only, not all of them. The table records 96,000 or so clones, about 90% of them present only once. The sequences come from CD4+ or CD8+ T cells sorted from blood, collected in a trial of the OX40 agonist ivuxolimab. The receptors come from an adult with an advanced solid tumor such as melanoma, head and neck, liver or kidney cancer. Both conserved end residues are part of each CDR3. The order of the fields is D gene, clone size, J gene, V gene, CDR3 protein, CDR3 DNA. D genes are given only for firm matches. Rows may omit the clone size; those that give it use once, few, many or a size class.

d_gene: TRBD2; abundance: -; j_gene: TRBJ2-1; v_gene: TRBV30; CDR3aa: CAWSGLAVHEQFF; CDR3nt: TGTGCCTGGAGTGGTCTAGCGGTCCATGAGCAGTTCTTC
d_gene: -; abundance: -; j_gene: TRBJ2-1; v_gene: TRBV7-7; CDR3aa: CASSPDIYNEQFF; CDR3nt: TGTGCTAGCAGCCCCGACATATACAATGAGCAGTTCTTC
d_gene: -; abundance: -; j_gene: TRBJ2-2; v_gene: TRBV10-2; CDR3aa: CASSDAAGTGELFF; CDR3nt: TGCGCCAGCAGTGACGCGGCGGGGACCGGGGAGCTGTTTTTT
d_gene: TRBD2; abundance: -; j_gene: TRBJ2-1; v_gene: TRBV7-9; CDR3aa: CASSPRGGFEDEQFF; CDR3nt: TGTGCCAGCAGCCCCCGCGGGGGGTTCGAGGATGAGCAGTTCTTC
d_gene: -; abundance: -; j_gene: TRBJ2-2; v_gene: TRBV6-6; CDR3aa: CASSPPLNTGELFF; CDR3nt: TGTGCCAGCAGTCCCCCCTTAAACACCGGGGAGCTGTTTTTT
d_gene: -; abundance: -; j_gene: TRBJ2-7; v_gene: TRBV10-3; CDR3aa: CAISATQGPGGEQYF; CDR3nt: TGTGCCATCAGTGCGACACAAGGGCCCGGAGGGGAGCAGTACTTC
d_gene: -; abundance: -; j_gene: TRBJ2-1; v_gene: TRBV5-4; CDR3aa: CASSLGTSNYNEQFF; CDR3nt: TGTGCCAGCAGCTTGGGTACTAGCAACTACAATGAGCAGTTCTTC
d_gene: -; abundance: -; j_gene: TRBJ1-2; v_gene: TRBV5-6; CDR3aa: CASSPNAGMDYGYTF; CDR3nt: TGTGCCAGCAGCCCAAACGCAGGGATGGACTATGGCTACACCTTC
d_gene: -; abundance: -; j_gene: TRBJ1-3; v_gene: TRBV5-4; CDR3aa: CASSYPSSSSGNTIYF; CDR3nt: TGTGCCAGCAGCTACCCATCCTCAAGCTCTGGAAACACCATATATTTT
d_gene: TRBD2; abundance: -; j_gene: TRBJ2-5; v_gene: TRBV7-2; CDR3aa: CASSLGSAGKQETQYF; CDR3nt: TGTGCCAGCAGCTTAGGTTCAGCGGGAAAACAAGAGACCCAGTACTTC
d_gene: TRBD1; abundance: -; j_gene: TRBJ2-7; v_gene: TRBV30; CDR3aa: CASHRGPSNEQYF; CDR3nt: TGTGCCTCACACAGGGGTCCTTCCAACGAGCAGTACTTC
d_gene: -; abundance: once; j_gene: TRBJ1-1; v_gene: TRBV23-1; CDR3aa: CASSQYRDQFIRMDTEAFF; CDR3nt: TGCGCCAGCAGTCAGTACCGGGACCAGTTCATTCGGATGGACACTGAAGCTTTCTTT
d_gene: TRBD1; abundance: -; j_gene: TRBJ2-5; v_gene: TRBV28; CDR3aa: CASSLLGTEETQYF; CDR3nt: TGTGCCAGCAGTTTACTTGGGACAGAAGAGACCCAGTACTTC
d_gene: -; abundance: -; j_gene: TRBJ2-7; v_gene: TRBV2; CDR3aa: CASSEKQWTASYEQYF; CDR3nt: TGTGCCAGCAGTGAAAAGCAGTGGACGGCCTCCTACGAGCAGTACTTC
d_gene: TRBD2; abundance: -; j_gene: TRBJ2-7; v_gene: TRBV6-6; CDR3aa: CASSYSIVAGGYEQYF; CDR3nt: TGTGCCAGCAGTTACTCGATTGTAGCGGGAGGGTACGAGCAGTACTTC
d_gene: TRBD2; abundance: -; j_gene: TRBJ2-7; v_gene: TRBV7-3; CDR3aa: CASSPSGGRARNEQYF; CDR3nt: TGTGCCAGCAGCCCTTCGGGTGGGAGGGCCAGAAACGAGCAGTACTTC
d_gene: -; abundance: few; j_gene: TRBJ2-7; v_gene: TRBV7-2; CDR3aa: CASSRWPGDKQYF; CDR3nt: TGTGCCAGCAGCCGTTGGCCGGGGGATAAGCAGTACTTC
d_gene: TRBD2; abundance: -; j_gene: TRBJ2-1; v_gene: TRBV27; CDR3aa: CASSRRTSGSSSYNEQFF; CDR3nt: TGTGCCAGCAGCCGGCGGACTAGCGGGTCCAGCTCCTACAATGAGCAGTTCTTC
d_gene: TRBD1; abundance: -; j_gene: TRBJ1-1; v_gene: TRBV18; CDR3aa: CASSPDRGNSGTEAFF; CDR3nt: TGTGCCAGCTCACCAGACAGGGGCAATTCGGGCACTGAAGCTTTCTTT
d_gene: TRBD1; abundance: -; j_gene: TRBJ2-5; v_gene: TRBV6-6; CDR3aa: CASSQDRGGETQYF; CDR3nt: TGTGCCAGCAGCCAAGACAGGGGCGGAGAGACCCAGTACTTC
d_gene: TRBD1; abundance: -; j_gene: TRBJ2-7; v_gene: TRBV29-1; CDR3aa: CSVERTGGSYEQYF; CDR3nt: TGCAGCGTTGAAAGGACAGGGGGTTCCTACGAGCAGTACTTC
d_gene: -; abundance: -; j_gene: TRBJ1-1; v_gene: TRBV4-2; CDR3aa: CASSQDLVEGFMTEAFF; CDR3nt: TGTGCCAGCAGCCAAGATCTTGTGGAGGGTTTCATGACTGAAGCTTTCTTT